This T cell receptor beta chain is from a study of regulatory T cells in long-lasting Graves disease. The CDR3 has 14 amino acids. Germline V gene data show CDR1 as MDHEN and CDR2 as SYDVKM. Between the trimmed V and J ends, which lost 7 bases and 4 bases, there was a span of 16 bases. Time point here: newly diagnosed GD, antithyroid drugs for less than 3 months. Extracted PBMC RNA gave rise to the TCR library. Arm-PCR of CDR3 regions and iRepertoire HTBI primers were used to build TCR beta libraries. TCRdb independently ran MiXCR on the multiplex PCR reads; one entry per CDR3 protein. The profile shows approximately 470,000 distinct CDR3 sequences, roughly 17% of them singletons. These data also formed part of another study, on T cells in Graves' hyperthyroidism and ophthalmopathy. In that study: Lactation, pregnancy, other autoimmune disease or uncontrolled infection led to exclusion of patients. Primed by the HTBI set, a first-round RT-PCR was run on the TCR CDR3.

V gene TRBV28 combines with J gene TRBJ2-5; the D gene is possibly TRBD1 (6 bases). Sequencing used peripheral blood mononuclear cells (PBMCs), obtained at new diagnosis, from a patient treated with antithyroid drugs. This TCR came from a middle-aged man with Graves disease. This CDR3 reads CASNSTGVGETQYF. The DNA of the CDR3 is TGTGCCAGCAATTCGACAGGAGTGGGAGAGACCCAGTACTTC.